Shown below are 6 T cell receptor beta chains from a single sample sequenced in a study of blood T cells in healthy people across ages. Using a J-beta primer mix together with a sample-barcoded 5' primer, a second PCR was run for about 6 to 11 cycles. A single record per CDR3 protein comes from TCRdb applying MiXCR to the 5' RACE reads. The sample contains approximately 2,000,000 distinct CDR3 sequences, about 39% of which appear only once. Sequencing was carried out using blood. The receptors were gathered from a human donor in good health.

Notes on this clonotype: Mismatch with germline at one junction end may stem from a read error. The chain uses TRBV5-6 and TRBJ2-6; 9 bases are a match to TRBD1. Germline CDR1 reads SGHDT; CDR2 reads YYEEEE. This CDR3 is built from 19 residues. The CDR3 region is CASSLAFGTGYSGANVRTF. CDR3 coding DNA: TGTGCCAGCAGCTTGGCCTTTGGGACAGGGTACTCTGGGGCCAACGTCCGGACTTTC.

The gene calls are TRBV4-1 and TRBJ1-5; 11 bases map to TRBD1. The CDR3 runs 16 residues. The trim removed 4 bases at V and 4 bases at J, leaving 6 bases unmatched. Germline loops: CDR1 MGHRA, CDR2 YSYEKL. For the CDR3, the DNA is TGCGCCAGCAGCCTTCCCGGGACAGGGGGAAATCAGCCCCAGCATTTT. Its protein is CASSLPGTGGNQPQHF.

The chain links TRBV7-9 to TRBJ1-2; perhaps TRBD1 as D (6 bases). The CDR3 is made up of 17 amino acids. V shed 2 bases and J shed 2 bases, with 18 bases lying between them. CDR1 is SEHNR, CDR2 FQNEAQ, per germline (reference sequence). This CDR3 reads CASSLRAPRTANYGYTF. CDR3 nucleotide sequence: TGTGCCAGCAGCTTAAGGGCCCCCAGGACAGCCAACTATGGCTACACCTTC.

The chain carries TRBV6-5 and TRBJ2-1; D might be TRBD2 (5 bases). Germline CDR1 and CDR2: MNHEY and SVGAGI. CDR3 size: 19 residues. Trimming took 4 bases from V and 4 from J, leaving 26 bases between them. The CDR3 spells CASSLILSVAHGSYNEQFF. The CDR3 coding sequence is TGTGCCAGCAGTTTGATCCTCTCGGTAGCACATGGGAGTTACAATGAGCAGTTCTTC.

The chain combines TRBV27 with TRBJ2-1; the match to TRBD2 covers 9 bases. Trimming cost V 6 bases and J 6 bases; bases outside gene matches: 3. The CDR3 covers 13 residues. CDR1 and CDR2 (germline): MNHEY, SMNVEV (reference sequence). This CDR3 is CASRLAGLNEQFF. CDR3 nucleotide sequence: TGTGCCAGCAGGCTAGCGGGGCTCAATGAGCAGTTCTTC.

This clonotype was counted a few times. V and J are TRBV15 and TRBJ2-7; D may match TRBD1 or TRBD2 (5 bases each). This CDR3 is 16 amino acids long. V shed 1 base and J shed 2 bases, with 15 bases lying between them. Germline V gene lookup returns CDR1 LNHNV and CDR2 YYDKDF (reference sequence). CDR3 sequence reads: CATSRGTGTGTYEQYF. The CDR3 bases are TGTGCCACCAGCAGAGGAACCGGGACGGGAACCTACGAGCAGTACTTC.